This T cell receptor (beta chain) was identified during a study of sequential checkpoint blockade in melanoma (dated by TCRdb to the late 2010s). In the study overall: Patients were randomized 1:1 to first-line nivolumab followed by ipilimumab (arm A) or ipilimumab followed by nivolumab (arm B). Maintenance nivolumab came after both trial sequences.

The treatment or condition label of this sample denotes: randomized to nivolumab then ipilimumab (arm A) or the reverse (arm B). None of the patients in the trial had previously been given DNA-damaging chemotherapy. Thawed PBMCs were sorted on a FACS Aria II flow cytometer to isolate live CD3+CD8+ cells negative for CD19 and CD56. The samples were obtained from melanoma patients enrolled in CheckMate 064, an open-label, randomized phase II trial testing sequential checkpoint blockade. Peripheral blood mononuclear cells were obtained through leukapheresis, purified using Ficoll-Paque, and frozen in human serum containing approximately 10% DMSO. Immediately after sorting, the purity of sorted blood CD3+CD8+ cells was verified to be >95%, after which DNA was extracted. CDR1 SGHRS and CDR2 YFSETQ were looked up in the germline V gene. The CDR3, cysteine through phenylalanine, is 15 amino acids long. The entry retains the CDR3 DNA only, 45 bases that are in frame from base 1. At the junction V is shortened by 1 base and J by 2 bases; bases outside the gene matches: 5.

This clone was found a few times. The antigen it recognizes is unknown. No per-base quality is available; no much larger clone lies one base away. TCRbeta CDR3 regions were immunosequenced from genomic DNA with the immunoSEQ Assay. Before high-throughput sequencing, the genomic DNA was amplified using bias-controlled multiplex PCR. The paper's processing steps were these. To quantify the absolute abundance of each unique TCRbeta CDR3 region, the sequences were collapsed and filtered. Clonality, defined as 1 minus Pielou's evenness, was calculated using only productive rearrangements. A previously published method was used to identify clones whose frequencies were significantly greater in on-treatment samples than in baseline samples. TCRdb provides this immuneACCESS table in a form limited to in-frame rearrangements. Some clones are lacking; in checked studies, under half of them reflect an unresolved V gene, and why the rest are absent is not known. The V and J calls and the clone size are those of that table, but D and trimming were determined from the DNA. The sample table lists about 37,000 clones, 84% of them with a count of one. 5.5% of the sample is held by the ten biggest clonotypes.

What the authors observed across the whole study: Larger, independent patient cohorts are needed to validate the response-prediction model that combines TCR metrics and mutation burden.

The V gene is TRBV5-1 and the J gene is TRBJ1-2, with 7 bases matching TRBD1. Specimen: CD8+ T cells sorted from blood (inferred from file names), collected from a patient given nivolumab and ipilimumab in sequence. The source is a human donor with melanoma. The nucleotide sequence is given as TGCGCCAGCAGCTTGTACCCGGGACAGAACTATGGCTACACCTTC. Its translation is CASSLYPGQNYGYTF.